Listed below are T cell receptor beta chains from one sample, sequenced in a study of blood T cell repertoires in COVID-19. Profiling relied on immunoSEQ multiplex PCR, and the TCRdb table lists in-frame clones only, not all of them. There are 50,000 to 75,000 clones in the sample; around 87% occur only once, and over 6.5% lies in the top ten. Sample: peripheral blood. These receptors originate from a man aged 55 to 70 with acute or convalescent COVID-19. Both conserved end residues are part of each CDR3.

>TRBJ1-3|TRBV7-9
CAIGTAGNTIYF
>TRBJ1-1|TRBV11-2
CASSLSDAGAFF
>TRBJ1-5|TRBV12-5
CASGLVGTKKPHF
>TRBJ1-3|TRBV19
CASSGQAYSGNTIYF
>TRBJ2-5|TRBV19
CASSIGSSGGWQETQYF
>TRBJ1-2|TRBV29-1
CSVDEGRGLYGYTF
>TRBJ1-2|TRBV10-3
CAISDQGNNYGYTF
>TRBJ1-2|TRBV7-2
CASSLNSNYGYTF
>TRBJ1-1|TRBV10-1
CASSAYSDRGVAEAFF
>TRBJ2-7|TRBV13
CASSEDRPFSYEQYF
>TRBJ1-5|TRBV6-5
CASIPLGTGEQPQHF
>TRBJ1-1|TRBV12-1
CASSPLTGPNTEAFF
>TRBJ1-5|TRBV19
CASSKTAGPQHF
>TRBJ2-5|TRBV7-2
CASSRTGIETQYF
>TRBJ1-5|TRBV27
CASGVNQPQHF
>TRBJ2-3|TRBV4-3
CASSQAWTVSTDTQYF
>TRBJ1-1|TRBV7-8
CASQQGINTEAFF
>TRBJ1-2|TRBV5-4
CASSLMSNYGYTF
>TRBJ1-5|TRBV27
CASSQGAGGMRQPQHF
>TRBJ1-2|TRBV7-8
CASSLEGQGANGGYTF
>TRBJ2-1|TRBV6-2/TRBV6-3
CASSHGGGTEQFF
>TRBJ1-3|TRBV4-1
CASSLLTGSRGNTIYF
>TRBJ2-7|TRBV7-3
CASSYDIGTGRNEQYF
>TRBJ1-6|TRBV9
CASSARREIYNSPLHF
>TRBJ1-5|TRBV29-1
CSVGTGANQPQHF
>TRBJ2-3|TRBV7-2
CASSLDLAGATFDTQYF